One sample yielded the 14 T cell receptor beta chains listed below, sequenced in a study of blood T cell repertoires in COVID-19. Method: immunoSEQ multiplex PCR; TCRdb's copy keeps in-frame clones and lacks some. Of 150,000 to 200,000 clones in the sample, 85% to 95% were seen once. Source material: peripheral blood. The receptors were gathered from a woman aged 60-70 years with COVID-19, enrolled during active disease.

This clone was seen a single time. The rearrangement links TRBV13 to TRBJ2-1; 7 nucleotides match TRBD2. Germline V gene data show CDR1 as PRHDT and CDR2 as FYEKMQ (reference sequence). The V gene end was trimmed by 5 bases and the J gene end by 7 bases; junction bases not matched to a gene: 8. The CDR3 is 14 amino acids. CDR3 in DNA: TGTGCCAGCAGCCTACAGGATAGCGGGAATGAGCAGTTCTTC. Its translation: CASSLQDSGNEQFF.

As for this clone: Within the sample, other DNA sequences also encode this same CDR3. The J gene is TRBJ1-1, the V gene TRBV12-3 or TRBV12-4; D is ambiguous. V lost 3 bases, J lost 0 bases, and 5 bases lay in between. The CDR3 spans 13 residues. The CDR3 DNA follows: TGTGCCAGCAGTTTGTCCGTGAACACTGAAGCTTTCTTT. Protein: CASSLSVNTEAFF.

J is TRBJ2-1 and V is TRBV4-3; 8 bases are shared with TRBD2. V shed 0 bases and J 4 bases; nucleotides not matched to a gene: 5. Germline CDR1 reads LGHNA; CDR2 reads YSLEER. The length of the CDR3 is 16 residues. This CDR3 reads CASSQDMRGAYNEQFF. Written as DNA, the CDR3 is TGCGCCAGCAGCCAAGATATGCGGGGGGCATACAATGAGCAGTTCTTC.

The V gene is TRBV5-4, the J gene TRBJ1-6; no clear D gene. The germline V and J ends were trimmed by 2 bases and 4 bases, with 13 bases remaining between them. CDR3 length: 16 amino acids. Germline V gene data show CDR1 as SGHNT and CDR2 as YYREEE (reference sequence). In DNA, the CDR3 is TGTGCCAGCAGCTTAGCGGCCAGAGAGTATAATTCACCCCTCCACTTT. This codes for CASSLAAREYNSPLHF.

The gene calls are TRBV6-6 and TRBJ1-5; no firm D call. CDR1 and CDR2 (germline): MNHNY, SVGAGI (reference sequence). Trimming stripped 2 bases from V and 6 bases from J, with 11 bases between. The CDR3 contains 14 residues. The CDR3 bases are TGTGCCAGCAGTTACCCCGAACTGTTTCAGCCCCAGCATTTT. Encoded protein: CASSYPELFQPQHF.

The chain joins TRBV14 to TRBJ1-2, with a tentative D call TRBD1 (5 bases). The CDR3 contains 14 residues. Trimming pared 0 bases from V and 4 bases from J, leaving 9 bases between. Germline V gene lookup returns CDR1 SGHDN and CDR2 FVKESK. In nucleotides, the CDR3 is TGTGCCAGCAGCCAAGAACAGGACATCTATGGCTACACCTTC. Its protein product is CASSQEQDIYGYTF.

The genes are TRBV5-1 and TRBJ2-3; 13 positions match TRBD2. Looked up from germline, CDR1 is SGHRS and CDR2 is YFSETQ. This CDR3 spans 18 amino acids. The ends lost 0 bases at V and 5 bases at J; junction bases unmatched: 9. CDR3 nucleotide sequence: TGCGCCAGCAGCTTGGCCATACTAGCGGGGGGGTCTTTAGATACGCAGTATTTT. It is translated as CASSLAILAGGSLDTQYF.

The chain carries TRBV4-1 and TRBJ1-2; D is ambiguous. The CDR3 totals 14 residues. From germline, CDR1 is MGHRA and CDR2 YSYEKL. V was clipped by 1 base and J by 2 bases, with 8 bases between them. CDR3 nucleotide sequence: TGCGCCAGCAGCCAAGCTGCAGGAAACTATGGCTACACCTTC. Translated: CASSQAAGNYGYTF.

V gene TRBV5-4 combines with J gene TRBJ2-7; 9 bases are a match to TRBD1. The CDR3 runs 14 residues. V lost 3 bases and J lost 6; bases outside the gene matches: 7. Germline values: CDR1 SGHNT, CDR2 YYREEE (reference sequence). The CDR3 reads CASSSRDRVTEQYF. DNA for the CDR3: TGTGCCAGCAGCTCGAGGGACAGGGTGACCGAGCAGTACTTC.

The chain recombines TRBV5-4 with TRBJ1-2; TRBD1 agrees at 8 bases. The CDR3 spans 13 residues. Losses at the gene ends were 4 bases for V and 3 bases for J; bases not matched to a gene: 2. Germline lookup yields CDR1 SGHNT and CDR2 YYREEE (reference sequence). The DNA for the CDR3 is TGTGCCAGCAGCCAGGGACAGGACTATGGCTACACCTTC. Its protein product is CASSQGQDYGYTF.

The CDR3 spells CASSHITEAFF. The CDR3 coding sequence is TGTGCCAGCAGCCACATCACTGAAGCTTTCTTT. This sequence joins TRBV7-8 and TRBJ1-1, with D hard to call. Germline CDR1 SGHVS, CDR2 FQNEAQ. The CDR3 contains 11 residues. Trimming removed 5 bases from V and 4 bases from J, with 5 bases in between.

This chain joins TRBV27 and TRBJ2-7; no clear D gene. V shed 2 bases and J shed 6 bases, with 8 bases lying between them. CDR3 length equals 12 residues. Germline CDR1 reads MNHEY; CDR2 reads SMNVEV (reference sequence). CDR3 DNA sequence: TGTGCCAGCAGTTTACGTGGCGGCGAGCAGTACTTC. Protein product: CASSLRGGEQYF.

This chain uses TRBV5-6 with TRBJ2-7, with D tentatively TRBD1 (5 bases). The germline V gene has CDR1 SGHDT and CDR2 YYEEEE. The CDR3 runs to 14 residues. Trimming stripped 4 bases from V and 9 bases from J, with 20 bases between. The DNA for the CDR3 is TGTGCCAGCAGCATGAGACAGAAAGCTACGGTGCAGTACTTC. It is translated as CASSMRQKATVQYF. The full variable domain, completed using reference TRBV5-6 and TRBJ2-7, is DAGVTQSPTHLIKTRGQQVTLRCSPKSGHDTVSWYQQALGQGPQFIFQYYEEEERQRGNFPDRFSGHQFPNYSSELNVNALLLGDSALYLCASSMRQKATVQYFGPGTRLTVT.

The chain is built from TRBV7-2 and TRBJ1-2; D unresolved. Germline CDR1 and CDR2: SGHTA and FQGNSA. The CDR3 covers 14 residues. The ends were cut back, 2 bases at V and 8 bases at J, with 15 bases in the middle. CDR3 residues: CASSLNELSAGYTF. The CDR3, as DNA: TGTGCCAGCAGCTTAAACGAACTTTCTGCGGGCTACACCTTC.